The 30 T cell receptor beta chains reported below all come from one sample, sequenced in a study of blood T cell repertoires in COVID-19. Clones were sequenced by immunoSEQ multiplex PCR, and TCRdb holds only the in-frame ones, with some missing. Here the sample spans about 150,000 clones, around four fifths being singletons. Input material: PBMCs or T cells enriched from blood (not recorded which). These receptors were obtained from a woman between 45 and 65 years old who had recovered from COVID-19.

The chain carries TRBV19 and TRBJ1-5; the match to TRBD1 covers 8 bases. Per the germline V gene, CDR1 is LNHDA and CDR2 is SQIVND (reference sequence). The CDR3 has 14 residues. Losses at the gene ends were 8 bases for V and 3 bases for J; bases not matched to a gene: 6. The CDR3 is CASEDRAFNQPQHF. CDR3 DNA sequence: TGTGCCAGTGAGGACAGGGCCTTCAATCAGCCCCAGCATTTT.

This clone was recorded at least ten times. V and J are TRBV2 and TRBJ2-7; 7 nucleotides match TRBD1. V lost 5 bases to trimming and J lost 0 bases; unmatched junction nucleotides: 4. This CDR3 comprises 14 residues. CDR1 and CDR2 from the germline V gene are SNHLY and FYNNEI. The CDR3 sequence is CASSRDSDSYEQYF. CDR3 bases: TGTGCCAGCAGTAGGGACAGTGACTCCTACGAGCAGTACTTC. The full variable domain, completed using reference TRBV2 and TRBJ2-7, is EPEVTQTPSHQVTQMGQEVILRCVPISNHLYFYWYRQILGQKVEFLVSFYNNEISEKSEIFDDQFSVERPDGSNFTLKIRSTKLEDSAMYFCASSRDSDSYEQYFGPGTRLTVT.

This chain connects TRBV18 to TRBJ2-3; the D gene is possibly TRBD2 (7 bases). Germline V gene lookup returns CDR1 KGHSH and CDR2 LQKENI. The CDR3 is 16 residues long. V was clipped by 6 bases and J by 3 bases, with 19 bases between them. CDR3 region: CASSPPTGGGTDTQYF. As DNA, the CDR3 is TGTGCCAGCTCGCCTCCGACGGGGGGCGGGACAGATACGCAGTATTTT.

This rearrangement joins TRBV19 to TRBJ1-5; TRBD1 might be the D (6 bases). In germline, CDR1 is LNHDA, CDR2 SQIVND (reference sequence). The CDR3 is 17 residues long. Trimming cost V 3 bases and J 1 base, with 16 bases left between them. CDR3 region: CASSMNRARGSNQPQHF. Here the CDR3 DNA reads TGTGCCAGTAGTATGAACAGGGCTCGGGGCAGCAATCAGCCCCAGCATTTT. The whole variable domain, filled in from reference TRBV19 and TRBJ1-5, reads DGGITQSPKYLFRKEGQNVTLSCEQNLNHDAMYWYRQDPGQGLRLIYYSQIVNDFQKGDIAEGYSVSREKKESFPLTVTSAQKNPTAFYLCASSMNRARGSNQPQHFGDGTRLSIL.

This rearrangement joins TRBV9 to TRBJ1-2; TRBD1 matches 9 bases. The V and J ends lost 0 bases and 2 bases, in that order; junction bases with no gene match: 5. Germline V gene sequence: CDR1 SGDLS, CDR2 YYNGEE. The length of the CDR3 is 16 residues. The CDR3 sequence: CASSVEAGTGNYGYTF. The CDR3 DNA follows: TGTGCCAGCAGCGTAGAGGCTGGGACAGGGAACTATGGCTACACCTTC.

The chain combines TRBV9 with TRBJ1-4; D is undetermined. CDR1 and CDR2 from the germline V gene are SGDLS and YYNGEE. This CDR3 region has 13 residues. V was cut by 0 bases and J by 13 bases, with 13 bases left in between. CDR3 residues: CASSVAATGGLFF. Here the CDR3 DNA reads TGTGCCAGCAGCGTAGCGGCAACCGGCGGACTGTTTTTT.

The chain links TRBV3-1 (or the pseudogene TRBV3-2) to TRBJ2-1; possibly TRBD1 for D (6 bases). The CDR3 loop spans 17 amino acids. Trimming took off 4 bases at V and 0 bases at J, with 16 bases between the two ends. Germline CDR1 is LGHDT and CDR2 is YNNKEL (reference sequence). CDR3 sequence: CASSRSDRDNSYNEQFF. The CDR3 nucleotides read TGTGCCAGCAGCCGCTCAGACCGGGACAACTCCTACAATGAGCAGTTCTTC.

The V gene is TRBV5-5, the J gene TRBJ2-5; 7 nucleotides align to TRBD1. V lost 1 base and J lost 5; bases outside the gene matches: 2. Germline V gives CDR1 SGHKS, CDR2 YYEKEE (reference sequence). This CDR3 is built from 13 residues. CDR3 sequence (DNA): TGTGCCAGCAGCTTGACAGGGGTCGAGACCCAGTACTTC. Translated: CASSLTGVETQYF.

The chain couples TRBV28 to TRBJ1-2; 8 bases map to TRBD1. The CDR3 spans 14 residues. Germline CDR1 is MDHEN and CDR2 is SYDVKM. J was trimmed by 3 bases and V by 6 bases; bases with no gene match: 6. The DNA for the CDR3 is TGTGCCAGCAGCTTGGGACAGGTGTACTATGGCTACACCTTC. Protein sequence: CASSLGQVYYGYTF.

The V and J genes are TRBV27 and TRBJ2-4; tentatively, D is TRBD1 (5 bases). CDR1 is MNHEY, CDR2 SMNVEV, per germline (reference sequence). V gave up 2 bases and J gave up 5 bases, with 13 bases separating them. The CDR3 covers 15 residues. Here the CDR3 DNA reads TGTGCCAGCAGTTTAGGGGCAGGGTGGCAAAACATTCAGTACTTC. This translates into CASSLGAGWQNIQYF.

This chain joins TRBV28 and TRBJ2-7; the D gene is possibly TRBD2 (5 bases). Trimming cost V 7 bases and J 4 bases, with 14 bases left between them. CDR1 is MDHEN and CDR2 is SYDVKM in the germline V gene. CDR3 length: 13 residues. This CDR3 is CASTGINPYEQYF. The CDR3 DNA reads as TGTGCCAGCACCGGGATAAATCCTTACGAGCAGTACTTC.

A few counts support this clone. This chain connects TRBV7-8 to TRBJ2-7; the D gene is possibly TRBD2 (6 bases). V shed 7 bases and J shed 4 bases, with 17 bases lying between them. The germline CDR1 and CDR2 sequences are SGHVS and FQNEAQ. This CDR3 is built from 14 residues. The CDR3 loop is CASTNAGNAYEQYF. The CDR3 nucleotides read TGTGCCAGCACCAACGCGGGAAACGCTTACGAGCAGTACTTC.

This chain joins TRBV5-1 and TRBJ2-1; TRBD1 matches 8 bases. Germline V CDR1 and CDR2: SGHRS, YFSETQ. With V trimmed by 0 bases and J by 4 bases, 3 bases remained unmatched. The CDR3 covers 15 residues. This chain's CDR3 is CASSLEDRAYNEQFF. The CDR3 DNA is TGCGCCAGCAGCTTGGAGGACAGGGCTTACAATGAGCAGTTCTTC.

The V call is TRBV28, the J call TRBJ1-2; D is undetermined. Germline values: CDR1 MDHEN, CDR2 SYDVKM. Deletions cut 2 bases from V and 8 bases from J, with 15 bases between. The CDR3 contains 14 residues. The CDR3 DNA sequence: TGTGCCAGCAGTTTAAGGCGCGGGAGGGAAGGCTACACCTTC. Translation: CASSLRRGREGYTF.

The rearrangement uses TRBV7-9 and TRBJ1-4; TRBD1 agrees at 9 bases. The CDR3 extends over 19 amino acids. CDR1 SEHNR and CDR2 FQNEAQ come from the germline V gene (reference sequence). J lost 0 bases, V lost 0 bases, and 8 bases had no gene match. CDR3 bases: TGTGCCAGCAGCTTAGCGGCCGGGACAGGGAGGACAACTAATGAAAAACTGTTTTTT. Its protein is CASSLAAGTGRTTNEKLFF.

This chain uses TRBV27 with TRBJ1-6; D not resolved. Per the germline V gene, CDR1 is MNHEY and CDR2 is SMNVEV (reference sequence). The length of the CDR3 is 14 residues. V was pared by 7 bases and J by 0 bases, with 7 bases between. The CDR3 DNA reads TGTGCCAGCATGCGTAGCTCCTATAATTCACCCCTCCACTTT. It codes for CASMRSSYNSPLHF.

The sample holds a few counts of this clone. The V gene is TRBV27, the J gene TRBJ1-5; unclear D gene. This CDR3 has 16 amino acids. V was trimmed by 3 bases and J by 0 bases, leaving 12 bases between them. From germline, CDR1 is MNHEY and CDR2 SMNVEV (reference sequence). CDR3 DNA sequence: TGTGCCAGCAGTTTTCGGGAGCCGTATAGCAATCAGCCCCAGCATTTT. Its protein is CASSFREPYSNQPQHF.

The chain uses TRBV6-5 and TRBJ1-1, with a weak D call TRBD1 (6 bases). Trimming removed 6 bases at V and 2 bases at J, with 16 bases between. The V gene's germline CDR1 is MNHEY and CDR2 SVGAGI. This CDR3 is 15 amino acids long. The CDR3 reads CASSPPTRGNTEAFF. CDR3 nucleotide sequence: TGTGCCAGCAGCCCCCCTACCAGGGGAAACACTGAAGCTTTCTTT.

The CDR3 region has the DNA TGTGCCAGCAGCCCAGATTACGAGCAGTACTTC. Translated, it gives CASSPDYEQYF. J is TRBJ2-7 and V is TRBV6-6, with D hard to call. V was trimmed by 6 bases and J by 4 bases, leaving 7 bases between them. Germline CDR1 is MNHNY and CDR2 is SVGAGI (reference sequence). The CDR3 loop spans 11 amino acids.

This clone was seen just once. This chain connects TRBV6-5 to TRBJ2-5, with D perhaps matching TRBD2 (5 bases). The CDR3 runs to 16 residues. V lost 0 bases and J 1 base, leaving 12 bases between the germline ends. In germline, CDR1 is MNHEY, CDR2 SVGAGI. Here the CDR3 DNA reads TGTGCCAGCAGTTACTCGAGCGGAAACCTCCAAGAGACCCAGTACTTC. It specifies CASSYSSGNLQETQYF.

This clone appeared once. J is TRBJ1-2 and V is TRBV29-1; TRBD1 aligns across 11 bases. Germline CDR1 and CDR2: SQVTM and ANQGSEA. The trim removed 4 bases at V and 8 bases at J, leaving 6 bases unmatched. The CDR3 is 13 amino acids. The CDR3 loop is CSVGDRGKGGYTF. The CDR3 bases are TGCAGCGTTGGGGACAGGGGGAAAGGAGGCTACACCTTC. Full variable domain (outside the CDR3, taken from reference TRBV29-1 and TRBJ1-2): SAVISQKPSRDICQRGTSLTIQCQVDSQVTMMFWYRQQPGQSLTLIATANQGSEATYESGFVIDKFPISRPNLTFSTLTVSNMSPEDSSIYLCSVGDRGKGGYTFGSGTRLTVV.

V is TRBV11-3 and J is TRBJ1-1, with 7 bases identical to TRBD1. The CDR3 length is 15 residues. J lost 7 bases, V lost 5 bases, and 13 bases had no gene match. Germline V gives CDR1 SGHNT, CDR2 YENEEA. The CDR3 DNA reads as TGTGCCAGCAGCCCCGGAGGGGGCAGGTTTAATGAAGCTTTCTTT. Translated, it gives CASSPGGGRFNEAFF.

The chain combines TRBV5-1 with TRBJ2-2; maybe TRBD2 (7 bases). V dropped 1 base and J dropped 4 bases, with 17 bases sitting between them. CDR1 SGHRS and CDR2 YFSETQ come from the germline V gene. The CDR3 runs to 17 residues. CDR3 amino acids: CASSLRAAGASTGELFF. For the CDR3, the DNA is TGCGCCAGCAGCTTGCGGGCTGCGGGGGCCAGCACCGGGGAGCTGTTTTTT.

The rearrangement links TRBV11-2 to TRBJ1-1; D uncertain. The V gene's germline CDR1 is SGHAT and CDR2 FQNNGV. The CDR3 length is 14 residues. V was cut by 2 bases and J by 0 bases, with 7 bases left in between. The CDR3 is CASSLWGVNTEAFF. CDR3 nucleotide sequence: TGTGCCAGCAGCTTATGGGGAGTGAACACTGAAGCTTTCTTT.

The rearrangement uses TRBV3-1 (or the pseudogene TRBV3-2) and TRBJ2-3; TRBD2 matches at 12 bases. V gave up 4 bases and J gave up 6 bases; unmatched junction bases: 5. Germline CDR1 is LGHDT and CDR2 is YNNKEL (reference sequence). The length of the CDR3 is 15 residues. CDR3 in DNA: TGTGCCAGCAGCCTGCTAGCGGGAGGGCAGGATACGCAGTATTTT. This codes for CASSLLAGGQDTQYF.

The V call is TRBV3-1 (or the pseudogene TRBV3-2), the J call TRBJ2-3; possibly TRBD1 for D (6 bases). The germline V gene has CDR1 LGHDT and CDR2 YNNKEL (reference sequence). This CDR3 contains 16 residues. V was pared by 4 bases and J by 1 base, with 15 bases between. The CDR3 loop is CASSRYSGAGTDTQYF. As DNA, the CDR3 is TGTGCCAGCAGCCGGTATTCAGGGGCGGGCACAGATACGCAGTATTTT.

V usage is TRBV7-2 and J usage is TRBJ2-7; 7 bases line up with TRBD1. The CDR3 length is 15 residues. V lost 4 bases, J lost 3 bases, and 9 bases stayed unmatched. The germline V gene encodes CDR1 SGHTA and CDR2 FQGNSA. In DNA form, the CDR3 reads TGTGCCAGCAGCTCACGACAGGGTATGGGCTACGAGCAGTACTTC. The encoded protein is CASSSRQGMGYEQYF.

This clone was counted once. The rearrangement uses TRBV3-1 (or the pseudogene TRBV3-2) and TRBJ2-7; D might be TRBD1 (5 bases). The V end lost 3 bases, the J end lost 4 bases, and 10 bases lay between the germline ends. Germline CDR1 LGHDT, CDR2 YNNKEL (reference sequence). This CDR3 has 13 residues. The chain's CDR3 is CASSQRQQYEQYF. The DNA for the CDR3 is TGTGCCAGCAGCCAGAGACAGCAATACGAGCAGTACTTC.

This chain connects TRBV16 to TRBJ2-1, with D possibly matching TRBD1 (7 bases). Trimming shortened V by 3 bases and J by 5 bases, and 17 bases separated the two germline ends. This CDR3 region has 16 residues. Germline V gene sequence: CDR1 KGHSY, CDR2 FQNENV. CDR3 loop: CASSQTTGRGDNEQFF. The CDR3 bases are TGTGCCAGCAGCCAGACAACGGGCAGGGGGGACAATGAGCAGTTCTTC. The full variable domain, its missing parts supplied by reference TRBV16 and TRBJ2-1, is GEEVAQTPKHLVRGEGQKAKLYCAPIKGHSYVFWYQQVLKNEFKFLISFQNENVFDETGMPKERFSAKCLPNSPCSLEIQATKLEDSAVYFCASSQTTGRGDNEQFFGPGTRLTVL.

About this clone: Germline is not matched at one junction end, which may reflect a read error. The V and J genes are TRBV29-1 and TRBJ1-3; 7 nucleotides line up with TRBD1. The CDR3 length is 10 residues. Germline assignment: CDR1 SQVTM and CDR2 ANQGSEA. The CDR3 loop is CSVEADRVIF. The CDR3 DNA reads TGCAGCGTGGAAGCCGACAGGGTTATTTTT.